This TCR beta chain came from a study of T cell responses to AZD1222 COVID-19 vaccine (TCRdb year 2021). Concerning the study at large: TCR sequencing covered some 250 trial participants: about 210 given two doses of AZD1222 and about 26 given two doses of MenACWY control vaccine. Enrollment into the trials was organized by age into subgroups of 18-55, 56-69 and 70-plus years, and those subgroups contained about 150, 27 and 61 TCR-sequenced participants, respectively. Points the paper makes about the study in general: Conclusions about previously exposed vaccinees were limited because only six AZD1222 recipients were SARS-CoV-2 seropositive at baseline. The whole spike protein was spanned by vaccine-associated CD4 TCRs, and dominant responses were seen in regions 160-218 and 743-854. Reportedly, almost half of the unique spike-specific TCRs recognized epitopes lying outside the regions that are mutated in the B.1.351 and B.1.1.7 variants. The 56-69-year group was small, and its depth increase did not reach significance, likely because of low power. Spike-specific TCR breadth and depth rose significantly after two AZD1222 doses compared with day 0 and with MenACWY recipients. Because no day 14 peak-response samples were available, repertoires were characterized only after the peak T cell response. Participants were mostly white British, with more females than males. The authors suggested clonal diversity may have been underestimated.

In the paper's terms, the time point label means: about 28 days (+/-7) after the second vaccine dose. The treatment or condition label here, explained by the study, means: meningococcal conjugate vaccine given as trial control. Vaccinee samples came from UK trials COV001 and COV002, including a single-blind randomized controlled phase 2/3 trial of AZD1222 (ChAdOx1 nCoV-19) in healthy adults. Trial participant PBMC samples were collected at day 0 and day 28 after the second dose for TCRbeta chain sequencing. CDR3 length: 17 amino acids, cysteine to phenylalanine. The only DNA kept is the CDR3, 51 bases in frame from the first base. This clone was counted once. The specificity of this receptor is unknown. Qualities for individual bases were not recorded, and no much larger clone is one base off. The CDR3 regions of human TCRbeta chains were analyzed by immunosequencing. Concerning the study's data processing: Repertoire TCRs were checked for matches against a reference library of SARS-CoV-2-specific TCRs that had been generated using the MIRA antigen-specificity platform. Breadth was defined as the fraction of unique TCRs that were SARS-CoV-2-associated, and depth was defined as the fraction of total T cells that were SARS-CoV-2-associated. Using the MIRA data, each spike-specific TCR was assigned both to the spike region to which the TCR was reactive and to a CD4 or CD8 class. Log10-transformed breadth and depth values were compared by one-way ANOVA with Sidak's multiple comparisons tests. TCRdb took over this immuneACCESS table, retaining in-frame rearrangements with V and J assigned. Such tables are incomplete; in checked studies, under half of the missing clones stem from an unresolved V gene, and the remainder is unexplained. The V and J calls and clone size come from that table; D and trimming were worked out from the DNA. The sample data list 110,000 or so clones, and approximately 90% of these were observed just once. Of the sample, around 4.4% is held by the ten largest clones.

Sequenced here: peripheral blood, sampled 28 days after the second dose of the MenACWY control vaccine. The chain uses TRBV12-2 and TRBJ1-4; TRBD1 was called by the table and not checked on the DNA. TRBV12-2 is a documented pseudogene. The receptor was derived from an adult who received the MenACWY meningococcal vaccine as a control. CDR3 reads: CASRTQKQGSTNEKLFF. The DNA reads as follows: TGTGCAAGTCGCACCCAAAAACAGGGATCGACTAATGAAAAACTGTTTTTT.